This T cell receptor beta chain derives from a study of OX40 agonist ivuxolimab in advanced cancers. In the study overall: Patients in dose escalation had liver, melanoma, kidney or head and neck cancers. Three dose-escalation patients had partial responses: one with hepatocellular carcinoma and two with cutaneous melanoma.

Generated by immunoSEQ multiplex PCR, the TCRdb table keeps only in-frame clones and is missing some. The repertoire consists of 13,000 or so clones, with 76% occurring once and the leading ten covering more than 15%. General study findings and limits: CD4+ T cells averaged fewer expanded clones than CD8+ T cells. The expanded peripheral T cells' antigen specificity was not determined.

CDR3 length: 16 amino acids. V lost 4 bases and J lost 5; bases outside the gene matches: 11. The germline CDR1 and CDR2 sequences are MNHNS and SASEGT. Judged by abundance, this clone is medium-sized. Its matching antigen is unknown. The J gene is TRBJ2-5, the V gene TRBV6-1; 9 nucleotides line up with TRBD2. The sample was CD4+ or CD8+ T cells sorted from blood, taken in a trial of the OX40 agonist ivuxolimab. This TCR was sampled from an adult with an advanced solid tumor such as melanoma, head and neck, liver or kidney cancer. CDR3: CASSVYPGLATETQYF. DNA of the CDR3: TGTGCCAGCAGTGTTTATCCGGGACTAGCTACGGAGACCCAGTACTTC.